The TCR beta chain under discussion was sequenced for a study of post-analysis software for immune sequencing data. Unique-molecular-identifier-tagged TCR beta cDNA libraries were used. TCRdb called the PCR reads again in MiXCR, with one record for every CDR3 protein. The sample carries hundreds of thousands of distinct CDR3 sequences, around 27% recorded once. The CDR3 runs to 14 residues. Germline CDR1 and CDR2: MDHEN and SYDVKM. With V trimmed by 6 bases and J by 0 bases, 4 bases remained unmatched. Study outcomes and limitations: The study found TRBV5-6, TRBV5-1 and TRBV20-1 among 4 or 5 TRBV segments more frequent in patients than controls. Samples prepared in the same batch strongly co-clustered by F measure.

This clonotype came up a few times. What it binds is unknown. This TCR derives from a girl aged 10 to 17 with multiple sclerosis. V and J are TRBV28 and TRBJ1-2, with 7 positions matching TRBD1. The sample comprised blood. The chain's CDR3 is CASSRDSPNYGYTF. The CDR3 DNA is TGTGCCAGCAGCCGGGACAGTCCTAACTATGGCTACACCTTC.